A single sample gave rise to the 3 T cell receptor beta chains below, sequenced in a study of cytomegalovirus exposure and HLA in healthy donors. The PCR employed 60 Vbeta primers together with 13 Jbeta primers. TCRdb keeps only in-frame clones here, not all; method: immunoSEQ multiplex PCR. The sample records about 130,000 clones, just under 75% being singletons. Sequencing used PBMCs. Source of these receptors: a man in his forties in good health and CMV-seropositive.

The chain uses TRBV9 and TRBJ1-1; D is unresolved. Germline CDR1 SGDLS, CDR2 YYNGEE. Trimming left V 0 bases short and J 1 base short, with 10 bases between. The CDR3 runs to 15 residues. The CDR3 DNA reads TGTGCCAGCAGCGTAGATCCACAACCGAACACTGAAGCTTTCTTT. As protein: CASSVDPQPNTEAFF.

This rearrangement joins TRBV7-9 to TRBJ1-4; 9 bases match TRBD1. CDR1 and CDR2 (germline): SEHNR, FQNEAQ (reference sequence). J lost 7 bases, V lost 5 bases, and 5 bases had no gene match. The CDR3 sequence is 14 residues long. DNA for the CDR3: TGTGCCAGCAGCCACCGGGACAGGGCTGAAAAACTGTTTTTT. This gives the protein CASSHRDRAEKLFF.

This chain links TRBV5-1 with TRBJ2-1, with D perhaps TRBD1 (7 bases). CDR3 size: 16 residues. The germline V gene encodes CDR1 SGHRS and CDR2 YFSETQ. With 2 bases removed from V and 9 bases from J, the gap between germline ends came to 21 bases. The CDR3 nucleotides read TGCGCCAGCAGCTTAGGTCAGGGGGGATTTGTTGGTGAGCAGTTCTTC. It translates to CASSLGQGGFVGEQFF.